The 8 T cell receptor delta chains below all came from one sample that was sequenced in a study of gamma-delta T cells after stem cell transplantation. TCRdb redid clone calling on the RT-PCR reads using CATT. The table has around 6,700 delta-chain clones, nearly 25% seen once; the top ten hold approximately 18%. The sequencing sample was made of gamma-delta T cells. The source is a human donor. It is not recorded whose cells these are; they may come from a transplant donor.

This clone has more than one count but fewer than ten. The rearrangement joins TRDV2 to TRDJ1, with TRDD3 matching 10 bases. V gave up 0 bases and J gave up 0 bases; unmatched junction bases: 9. This CDR3 spans 18 amino acids. The V gene's germline CDR1 is GEAIGNYY and CDR2 EKD. CDR3 nucleotides: TGTGCCTGTGACACCGTAGTAGGGGGATACGGGAACACCGATAAACTCATCTTT. Translated, it gives CACDTVVGGYGNTDKLIF.

Within the sample, this clone is medium-sized. The rearrangement uses TRDV2 and TRDJ1; the D gene is possibly TRDD1 (5 bases). Germline V gene sequence: CDR1 GEAIGNYY, CDR2 EKD. The CDR3 consists of 13 residues. Trimming removed 2 bases from V and 0 bases from J, with 6 bases in between. CDR3 protein: CACDRIDTDKLIF. For the CDR3, the DNA is TGTGCCTGTGACAGAATAGACACCGATAAACTCATCTTT.

This clone ranks as medium-sized. V and J are TRDV2 and TRDJ1; 9 bases fit TRDD3. The CDR3 length is 20 residues. Losses at the gene ends were 0 bases for V and 0 bases for J; bases not matched to a gene: 16. CDR1 is GEAIGNYY and CDR2 is EKD in the germline V gene. The CDR3 DNA sequence: TGTGCCTGTGACACCTTCTCGATGGGACTACTGGGGGAGAACACCGATAAACTCATCTTT. Translating it yields CACDTFSMGLLGENTDKLIF.

This clone has only a few counts. The chain uses TRDV2 and TRDJ1, with 8 nucleotides matching TRDD3. The V gene end was trimmed by 3 bases and the J gene end by 2 bases; junction bases not matched to a gene: 16. Germline V gives CDR1 GEAIGNYY, CDR2 EKD. This CDR3 spans 18 amino acids. CDR3 DNA: TGTGCCTGTGACCCTGTGGTGGGGGATGCCCGTGGAACCGATAAACTCATCTTT. Translation gives CACDPVVGDARGTDKLIF.

To note about this clone: Other DNA sequences within the sample encode an identical CDR3. V gene TRDV1 combines with J gene TRDJ1; 8 bases map to TRDD3. From germline, CDR1 is TSWWSYY and CDR2 QGS. The CDR3 has 16 residues. With V trimmed by 2 bases and J by 1 base, 6 bases remained unmatched. The CDR3 nucleotides read TGTGCTCTTGGGGAAGGGGATACACGGGCCACCGATAAACTCATCTTT. It translates to CALGEGDTRATDKLIF.

This clone was picked up a small number of times. The protein held in TCRdb is that of a much larger clone and does not match this DNA's translation at residue 13, likely because of a read error; the protein shown is translated from the DNA. V usage is TRDV2 and J usage is TRDJ1, with a possible D match to TRDD3 (6 bases). The V end lost 3 bases, the J end lost 0 bases, and 28 bases lay between the germline ends. Germline lookup yields CDR1 GEAIGNYY and CDR2 EKD. The CDR3 length is 20 residues. The CDR3, as DNA: TGTGCCTGTGACCGAGTAACTCTGGGGACGGTGGCGATGTACACCGATAAACTCATCTTT. Protein product: CACDRVTLGTVAMYTDKLIF.

A single count supports this clone. The chain recombines TRDV2 with TRDJ1; D call uncertain. This CDR3 is 22 amino acids long. The ends were cut back, 1 base at V and 3 bases at J, with 35 bases in the middle. CDR1 and CDR2 from the germline V gene are GEAIGNYY and EKD. Here the CDR3 reads CACDTLQGIMAGPIRVPDKLIF. CDR3 nucleotide sequence: TGTGCCTGTGACACTCTGCAGGGTATCATGGCTGGACCCATTCGTGTTCCCGATAAACTCATCTTT.

Worth noting for this clone: The protein TCRdb lists belongs to a much larger clone and differs from this DNA's translation at residue 8, which points to a read error; the protein shown is made from the DNA. The chain joins TRDV2 to TRDJ1; 7 nucleotides match TRDD2. From germline, CDR1 is GEAIGNYY and CDR2 EKD. V lost 2 bases, J lost 11 bases, and 16 bases stayed unmatched. The length of the CDR3 is 15 residues. CDR3 sequence reads: CACDSLYSPSSGLIF. DNA for the CDR3: TGTGCCTGTGACAGTTTATACTCCCCTTCCTCGGGGCTCATCTTT.